The 31 T cell receptor beta chains listed next were all sequenced from one sample in a study of blood T cell repertoires in COVID-19. Assay: immunoSEQ multiplex PCR; the TCRdb copy retains only in-frame clones and omits some. Here the sample spans approximately 200,000 clones, 87% being singletons. Sequences were obtained from PBMCs or T cells enriched from blood (not recorded which). The receptors shown here come from a woman aged 30 to 39 who had recovered from COVID-19.

V usage is TRBV27 and J usage is TRBJ1-1; a weak D match, TRBD1 (5 bases). Per the germline V gene, CDR1 is MNHEY and CDR2 is SMNVEV (reference sequence). CDR3 length equals 13 residues. Trimming took 3 bases from V and 1 from J, leaving 6 bases between them. The CDR3 DNA reads TGTGCCAGCAGTTTTACAGGGAACACTGAAGCTTTCTTT. Translation: CASSFTGNTEAFF.

This chain joins TRBV29-1 and TRBJ2-2; 8 bases match TRBD2. The V gene end was trimmed by 5 bases and the J gene end by 4 bases; junction bases not matched to a gene: 9. Germline V gene data show CDR1 as SQVTM and CDR2 as ANQGSEA. The CDR3 loop spans 15 amino acids. CDR3 bases: TGCAGCGTTCCGGGGGGCGGGAGGAGCACCGGGGAGCTGTTTTTT. The encoded protein is CSVPGGGRSTGELFF.

This chain uses TRBV5-1 with TRBJ1-4; D is undetermined. The length of the CDR3 is 15 residues. With 5 bases removed from V and 0 bases from J, the gap between germline ends came to 11 bases. Germline V gene sequence: CDR1 SGHRS, CDR2 YFSETQ. CDR3 residues: CASRMERTTNEKLFF. CDR3 sequence (DNA): TGCGCCAGCAGGATGGAGCGGACAACTAATGAAAAACTGTTTTTT.

In regard to this clone: Germline is not matched at one junction end, which may reflect a read error. CDR3: CAWSVFGGYVF. CDR3 DNA sequence: TGTGCCTGGAGTGTCTTCGGGGGGTACGTCTTC. The chain carries TRBV30 and TRBJ2-1; 7 bases match TRBD2. CDR3 size: 11 residues. Germline V gives CDR1 GTSNPN, CDR2 SVGIG (reference sequence).

The chain is built from TRBV10-3 and TRBJ2-3; 10 bases fit TRBD2. J gave up 4 bases and V 8 bases, and 6 bases lay outside the gene matches. Germline-derived CDR1 and CDR2 are ENHRY and SYGVKD. The CDR3 consists of 14 residues. The CDR3: CAIASGSSPDTQYF. The CDR3 nucleotides are TGTGCCATCGCTAGCGGGAGTTCCCCAGATACGCAGTATTTT.

The chain combines TRBV4-3 with TRBJ2-7, with 7 bases identical to TRBD2. Looked up from germline, CDR1 is LGHNA and CDR2 is YSLEER. This CDR3 is 15 amino acids long. Trimming removed 1 base from V and 0 bases from J; junction bases left unmatched: 3. The CDR3 loop is CASSQVLASSYEQYF. The CDR3 coding sequence is TGCGCCAGCAGCCAAGTACTAGCGAGCTCCTACGAGCAGTACTTC.

V gene TRBV7-2 combines with J gene TRBJ1-5; D not certain. V dropped 5 bases and J dropped 0 bases, with 5 bases sitting between them. Germline V gene sequence: CDR1 SGHTA, CDR2 FQGNSA. The CDR3 runs 13 residues. CDR3 loop: CASSPNSNQPQHF. Here the CDR3 DNA reads TGTGCCAGCAGCCCTAATAGCAATCAGCCCCAGCATTTT.

This chain links TRBV12-3 or TRBV12-4 with TRBJ2-7; D perhaps matches TRBD2 (6 bases). With 1 base removed from V and 8 bases from J, the gap between germline ends came to 12 bases. The CDR3 loop spans 13 amino acids. CDR3 protein: CASSLGTSTQQYF. The CDR3, as DNA: TGTGCCAGCAGTTTAGGAACTAGCACCCAGCAGTACTTC.

This clone was observed a few times. The chain joins TRBV5-1 to TRBJ1-2, with TRBD1 matching 8 bases. The CDR3 spans 14 residues. Germline V CDR1 and CDR2: SGHRS, YFSETQ. J was trimmed by 4 bases and V by 0 bases; bases with no gene match: 2. This CDR3 reads CASSLGQGTYGYTF. In DNA, the CDR3 is TGCGCCAGCAGCTTGGGACAGGGGACCTATGGCTACACCTTC.

The rearrangement uses TRBV18 and TRBJ2-7; a possible D gene is TRBD1 (6 bases). Germline CDR1 reads KGHSH; CDR2 reads LQKENI. The CDR3 has 14 residues. Trimming left V 6 bases short and J 3 bases short, with 15 bases between. The chain's CDR3 is CASSPWDNFYEQYF. The DNA for the CDR3 is TGTGCCAGCTCTCCCTGGGACAACTTCTACGAGCAGTACTTC. Supplemented by reference TRBV18 and TRBJ2-7, the full variable domain reads NAGVMQNPRHLVRRRGQEARLRCSPMKGHSHVYWYRQLPEEGLKFMVYLQKENIIDESGMPKERFSAEFPKEGPSILRIQQVVRGDSAAYFCASSPWDNFYEQYFGPGTRLTVT.

The chain has TRBV19 and TRBJ2-3, with 8 positions matching TRBD1. There are 15 residues in the CDR3. Trimming cost V 2 bases and J 2 bases; bases outside gene matches: 3. Looked up from germline, CDR1 is LNHDA and CDR2 is SQIVND (reference sequence). The CDR3 nucleotides are TGTGCCAGTAGTATACGGGGACAGGACACAGATACGCAGTATTTT. This encodes CASSIRGQDTDTQYF.

The chain carries TRBV18 and TRBJ1-1, with 7 bases lining up with TRBD1. V shed 1 base, J shed 6 bases, and the junction held 5 bases outside the gene matches. CDR1 is KGHSH, CDR2 LQKENI, per germline. The CDR3 sequence is 14 residues long. The CDR3 spells CASSPQGASAEAFF. DNA for the CDR3: TGTGCCAGCTCACCACAGGGGGCGAGTGCTGAAGCTTTCTTT.

This clone showed up just a few times. The chain joins TRBV5-1 to TRBJ1-2, with 7 bases lining up with TRBD1. Trimming took 3 bases from V and 1 from J; bases not matched to a gene: 3. This CDR3 contains 14 residues. CDR1 is SGHRS and CDR2 is YFSETQ in the germline V gene. The CDR3 bases are TGCGCCAGCAGCTGGGGACAGAGTAACTATGGCTACACCTTC. Translating it yields CASSWGQSNYGYTF.

The sample holds one count of this clone. This chain links TRBV7-9 with TRBJ2-1, with 10 bases identical to TRBD1. Losses at the gene ends were 5 bases for V and 4 bases for J; bases not matched to a gene: 5. Germline V CDR1 and CDR2: SEHNR, FQNEAQ (reference sequence). The CDR3 has 15 residues. CDR3 nucleotides: TGTGCCAGCAGCCTTGGACAGGGGGAGTACAATGAGCAGTTCTTC. Amino acids: CASSLGQGEYNEQFF.

The rearrangement links TRBV27 to TRBJ1-5; D might be TRBD1 (6 bases). Germline lookup yields CDR1 MNHEY and CDR2 SMNVEV (reference sequence). The CDR3 covers 14 residues. V lost 4 bases to trimming and J lost 10 bases, with 17 bases between them. The CDR3, as DNA: TGTGCCAGCAGTTCAACAGGGTTGCAATTTCCCCAGCATTTT. Translating gives CASSSTGLQFPQHF.

The V call is TRBV6-5, the J call TRBJ1-2; D is unclear. The CDR3 runs to 14 residues. Germline assignment: CDR1 MNHEY and CDR2 SVGAGI. The V end lost 7 bases, the J end lost 4 bases, and 16 bases lay between the germline ends. For the CDR3, the DNA is TGTGCCAGCAAACTTGGCCCAGAGGGCTATGGCTACACCTTC. This gives the protein CASKLGPEGYGYTF.

This chain uses TRBV4-1 with TRBJ2-1; 8 nucleotides align to TRBD2. The trim removed 6 bases at V and 1 base at J, leaving 8 bases unmatched. The CDR3 is made up of 16 amino acids. The V gene's germline CDR1 is MGHRA and CDR2 YSYEKL. The CDR3 protein is CASRLSGGRSYNEQFF. As DNA, the CDR3 is TGCGCCAGCAGACTGAGCGGGGGCAGATCCTACAATGAGCAGTTCTTC.

The chain links TRBV3-1 (or the pseudogene TRBV3-2) to TRBJ1-1; no firm D call. There are 16 residues in the CDR3. Germline assignment: CDR1 LGHDT and CDR2 YNNKEL (reference sequence). V lost 0 bases and J lost 4, with 15 bases in between. CDR3 nucleotides: TGTGCCAGCAGCCAAGACTACGGGGAGGGAATCACTGAAGCTTTCTTT. The encoded protein is CASSQDYGEGITEAFF.

The J gene is TRBJ1-1, the V gene TRBV6-2 or TRBV6-3, with D possibly matching TRBD1 (5 bases). The CDR3 totals 15 residues. Germline V gene lookup returns CDR1 MNHEY and CDR2 SVGEGT. V shed 2 bases and J shed 7 bases, with 17 bases lying between them. The CDR3 reads CASSYVIRQGGEAFF. CDR3 coding DNA: TGTGCCAGCAGTTACGTGATTCGGCAGGGCGGTGAAGCTTTCTTT.

V usage is TRBV5-1 and J usage is TRBJ2-2, with TRBD2 as a possible D gene (5 bases). In germline, CDR1 is SGHRS, CDR2 YFSETQ. V lost 5 bases to trimming and J lost 2 bases, with 13 bases between them. The CDR3 covers 15 residues. The CDR3: CASSTGVINTGELFF. In DNA, the CDR3 is TGCGCCAGCAGTACCGGGGTCATTAACACCGGGGAGCTGTTTTTT.

The rearrangement uses TRBV5-6 and TRBJ2-5; TRBD2 aligns across 10 bases. V trimming: 3 bases; J trimming: 3 bases; junction bases outside the gene matches: 2. Per the germline V gene, CDR1 is SGHDT and CDR2 is YYEEEE. CDR3 length: 14 residues. The chain's CDR3 is CASSSLAGEETQYF. In nucleotides, the CDR3 is TGTGCCAGCAGCTCCCTAGCGGGGGAAGAGACCCAGTACTTC.

The chain recombines TRBV7-9 with TRBJ1-2, with 10 bases identical to TRBD1. The CDR3 runs 15 residues. J gave up 4 bases and V 6 bases, and 8 bases lay outside the gene matches. CDR1 is SEHNR, CDR2 FQNEAQ, per germline (reference sequence). The CDR3 sequence is CASRYDRGRGYGYTF. The CDR3 DNA sequence: TGTGCCAGCAGATATGACAGGGGGCGGGGCTATGGCTACACCTTC.

The V gene is TRBV7-6, the J gene TRBJ2-4; 7 bases are a match to TRBD2. V trimming: 5 bases; J trimming: 1 base; junction bases outside the gene matches: 17. There are 19 residues in the CDR3. Germline CDR1 and CDR2: SGHVS and FNYEAQ. CDR3 residues: CASSLNFGGDGGAKNIQYF. In DNA, the CDR3 is TGTGCCAGCAGCCTAAACTTTGGGGGGGATGGTGGGGCCAAAAACATTCAGTACTTC.

The gene calls are TRBV30 and TRBJ1-1, with TRBD1 identical over 8 bases. This CDR3 region has 16 residues. The V and J ends lost 2 bases and 4 bases, in that order; junction bases with no gene match: 12. Germline CDR1 reads GTSNPN; CDR2 reads SVGIG (reference sequence). The CDR3 nucleotides read TGTGCCTGGAGTTCCGGGCAGGGGGCTCTTGGCACTGAAGCTTTCTTT. Its translation: CAWSSGQGALGTEAFF. The whole variable domain, remainder taken from reference TRBV30 and TRBJ1-1, is SQTIHQWPATLVQPVGSPLSLECTVEGTSNPNLYWYRQAAGRGLQLLFYSVGIGQISSEVPQNLSASRPQDRQFILSSKKLLLSDSGFYLCAWSSGQGALGTEAFFGQGTRLTVV.

DNA for the CDR3: TGTGCCAGCAGCCCCTATGCGGGATCCACTGAAGCTTTCTTT. This encodes CASSPYAGSTEAFF. V usage is TRBV7-3 and J usage is TRBJ1-1; D ambiguous. Germline V gene data show CDR1 as SGHTA and CDR2 as FQGTGA. V gave up 5 bases and J gave up 4 bases, with 14 bases separating them. This CDR3 contains 14 residues.

The chain is built from TRBV29-1 and TRBJ1-1, with TRBD1 matching 8 bases. J lost 1 base, V lost 4 bases, and 2 bases had no gene match. Germline V lookup: CDR1 SQVTM, CDR2 ANQGSEA. The CDR3 consists of 13 residues. CDR3 residues: CSVATGGNTEAFF. The DNA of the CDR3 is TGCAGCGTTGCCACAGGGGGGAACACTGAAGCTTTCTTT.

This clone was counted only a few times. The CDR3 spells CASSHPRTGHPNSPLHF. In DNA form, the CDR3 reads TGTGCCAGCAGCCATCCCCGTACTGGGCACCCTAATTCACCCCTCCACTTT. V usage is TRBV14 and J usage is TRBJ1-6, with D unresolved. The CDR3 consists of 17 residues. The ends were cut back, 3 bases at V and 6 bases at J, with 18 bases in the middle. Per germline, CDR1 SGHDN and CDR2 FVKESK. Full variable domain (outside the CDR3, taken from reference TRBV14 and TRBJ1-6): EAGVTQFPSHSVIEKGQTVTLRCDPISGHDNLYWYRRVMGKEIKFLLHFVKESKQDESGMPNNRFLAERTGGTYSTLKVQPAELEDSGVYFCASSHPRTGHPNSPLHFGNGTRLTVT.

V is TRBV2 and J is TRBJ1-5; 7 nucleotides match TRBD1. The CDR3 runs to 16 residues. CDR1 is SNHLY, CDR2 FYNNEI, per germline. Trimming took 1 base from V and 4 from J; bases not matched to a gene: 7. This CDR3 reads CASSEDLGRGNQPQHF. The CDR3 region has the DNA TGTGCCAGCAGTGAAGATCTCGGCAGGGGGAATCAGCCCCAGCATTTT. The full variable domain, completed using reference TRBV2 and TRBJ1-5, is EPEVTQTPSHQVTQMGQEVILRCVPISNHLYFYWYRQILGQKVEFLVSFYNNEISEKSEIFDDQFSVERPDGSNFTLKIRSTKLEDSAMYFCASSEDLGRGNQPQHFGDGTRLSIL.

The chain joins TRBV30 to TRBJ2-1, with unresolved D. The CDR3 sequence is 11 residues long. Trimming removed 1 base at V and 7 bases at J, with 5 bases between. Per germline, CDR1 GTSNPN and CDR2 SVGIG (reference sequence). CDR3 nucleotide sequence: TGTGCCTGGAGTGGAACTAATGAGCAGTTCTTC. Amino acids: CAWSGTNEQFF.

The chain combines TRBV7-9 with TRBJ2-1; tentatively, D is TRBD2 (6 bases). Germline CDR1 reads SEHNR; CDR2 reads FQNEAQ (reference sequence). V was clipped by 1 base and J by 7 bases, with 8 bases between them. This CDR3 comprises 13 residues. The CDR3 loop is CASSLVRGNEQFF. DNA for the CDR3: TGTGCCAGCAGCTTAGTTCGGGGGAATGAGCAGTTCTTC.

This clone has only a few counts. The sample has other DNA sequences that encode this CDR3 too. The chain recombines TRBV6-2 or TRBV6-3 with TRBJ2-1; 8 nucleotides line up with TRBD2. Germline lookup yields CDR1 MNHEY and CDR2 SVGEGT. The junction had 0 bases not matched to a gene; V was cut back by 2 bases and J by 3 bases. This CDR3 is 14 amino acids long. The CDR3, as DNA: TGTGCCAGCAGTTACAGCGGGAGCTACAATGAGCAGTTCTTC. Translated, it gives CASSYSGSYNEQFF.